A single TCR beta chain is shown here with its context. The repertoire was sequenced with immunoSEQ multiplex PCR; TCRdb's copy has only in-frame clones and lacks some. The data contain 170,000 or so clones, 84% of them seen just once; the ten biggest clones take up 2.5% to 3%. The entry originates in a study of cytomegalovirus exposure and HLA in healthy donors. Germline CDR1 and CDR2: LNHDA and SQIVND (reference sequence). The CDR3 is 13 amino acids. V was clipped by 9 bases and J by 5 bases; unmatched bases: 5. Sequenced input: PBMCs. The TCR originated in a woman aged 18-35 years in good health and CMV-seropositive. The rearrangement links TRBV19 to TRBJ1-1; TRBD1 matches at 11 bases. CDR3 DNA sequence: TGTGCCAGCCGCGGGACAGGGGGTACTGAAGCTTTCTTT. Translating gives CASRGTGGTEAFF.